These 13 T cell receptor beta chains originate from one sample sequenced in a study of CD8+ T cells in alopecia areata. The sequencing template was cDNA reverse transcribed from extracted RNA. The protocol was immunoSEQ multiplex PCR, while the TCRdb copy is restricted to in-frame clones and leaves out a portion. The sample yields 110,000 to 150,000 clones, around 58% seen once. The source material was CD4+ T cells sorted from blood, sampled at week 0. The receptors were gathered from a human donor with alopecia areata.

This chain connects TRBV30 to TRBJ2-7, with 8 bases fitting TRBD1. The CDR3 consists of 9 residues. Trimming cost V 5 bases and J 11 bases; bases outside gene matches: 2. CDR1 GTSNPN and CDR2 SVGIG come from the germline V gene (reference sequence). Here the CDR3 DNA reads TGTGCCTGGGGACAGGGTAAGTACTTC. Amino acid sequence: CAWGQGKYF.

This chain uses TRBV4-1 with TRBJ1-2, with D unclear. Germline CDR1 is MGHRA and CDR2 is YSYEKL. The V end lost 4 bases, the J end lost 4 bases, and 22 bases lay between the germline ends. The CDR3 is 17 amino acids. This CDR3 reads CASSPSVLPHQIYGYTF. The CDR3 DNA reads TGCGCCAGCAGCCCGTCGGTCCTACCCCACCAAATCTATGGCTACACCTTC.

The rearrangement uses TRBV30 and TRBJ2-7; the match to TRBD1 covers 10 bases. The CDR3 length is 13 residues. The germline gives CDR1 GTSNPN, CDR2 SVGIG (reference sequence). V dropped 7 bases and J dropped 4; count of bases not matched to a gene: 7. CDR3 residues: CAFDRGLVYEQYF. The CDR3 nucleotides are TGTGCCTTCGACAGGGGGCTAGTGTACGAGCAGTACTTC.

The V call is TRBV30, the J call TRBJ2-5; D is unclear. Germline loops: CDR1 GTSNPN, CDR2 SVGIG (reference sequence). CDR3 length equals 12 residues. Trimming removed 1 base from V and 4 bases from J, with 7 bases in between. The CDR3 coding sequence is TGTGCCTGGAGTGCGTCGGTAGAGACCCAGTACTTC. Translating gives CAWSASVETQYF.

V gene TRBV7-2 combines with J gene TRBJ2-2; possible D gene TRBD1, 6 bases. Trimming cost V 5 bases and J 6 bases, with 16 bases left between them. This CDR3 region has 15 residues. From germline, CDR1 is SGHTA and CDR2 FQGNSA. This chain's CDR3 is CASSVRGTSAGELFF. The CDR3 DNA reads TGTGCCAGCAGCGTCAGGGGAACAAGCGCCGGGGAGCTGTTTTTT.

This rearrangement joins TRBV27 to TRBJ2-1, with a weak D call TRBD2 (6 bases). Germline V gene data show CDR1 as MNHEY and CDR2 as SMNVEV (reference sequence). Trimming took off 11 bases at V and 0 bases at J, with 17 bases between the two ends. The CDR3 runs 15 residues. Written as DNA, the CDR3 is TGTGCCGTTCGGCCGGGGCGGGGCTCCTACAATGAGCAGTTCTTC. It translates to CAVRPGRGSYNEQFF.

The rearrangement joins TRBV27 to TRBJ2-3; D is perhaps TRBD1 (6 bases). Germline CDR1 reads MNHEY; CDR2 reads SMNVEV (reference sequence). V lost 5 bases and J 2 bases, leaving 14 bases between the germline ends. CDR3 length: 15 amino acids. The CDR3 region is CASSLGQTYTDTQYF. The CDR3 DNA follows: TGTGCCAGCAGTCTAGGACAGACCTACACAGATACGCAGTATTTT.

The CDR3 region is CAWRWTGGNTEAFF. The CDR3 DNA follows: TGTGCCTGGAGGTGGACAGGGGGGAACACTGAAGCTTTCTTT. The V gene is TRBV30, the J gene TRBJ1-1; TRBD1 matches at 10 bases. From germline, CDR1 is GTSNPN and CDR2 SVGIG (reference sequence). V was pared by 3 bases and J by 1 base, with 2 bases of the junction left unmatched. CDR3 length: 14 residues.

This clone was detected only once. This chain joins TRBV29-1 and TRBJ2-4; 7 bases are shared with TRBD2. The J segment lost 7 bases and the V segment lost 3 bases, leaving 3 bases of the junction unmatched. This CDR3 region has 12 residues. CDR1 is SQVTM, CDR2 ANQGSEA, per germline. CDR3 protein: CSVEAGGNIQYF. CDR3 DNA sequence: TGCAGCGTTGAGGCCGGGGGGAACATTCAGTACTTC.

This clone came up a few times. The sample has other DNA sequences that encode this CDR3 too. The gene calls are TRBV14 and TRBJ1-5; D is ambiguous. Trimming removed 1 base at V and 2 bases at J, with 6 bases between. Germline CDR1 SGHDN, CDR2 FVKESK. The CDR3 extends over 14 amino acids. CDR3 region: CASSQGGGNQPQHF. The CDR3 nucleotides read TGTGCCAGCAGCCAAGGCGGGGGCAATCAGCCCCAGCATTTT.

The chain couples TRBV6-1 to TRBJ1-2; 7 bases line up with TRBD1. CDR1 and CDR2 (germline): MNHNS, SASEGT. Unmatched junction bases numbered 9, after V lost 3 bases and J lost 2 bases. CDR3 size: 16 residues. This CDR3 is CASSDLTGRWNYGYTF. CDR3 bases: TGTGCCAGCAGTGATTTGACAGGGCGGTGGAACTATGGCTACACCTTC.

This sequence joins TRBV29-1 and TRBJ1-4, with unresolved D. Trimming cost V 7 bases and J 8 bases, with 17 bases left between them. CDR1 and CDR2 (germline): SQVTM, ANQGSEA. This CDR3 spans 13 amino acids. In nucleotides, the CDR3 is TGCAGCGCCTCCCGGCTAAACGGGGAAAAACTGTTTTTT. Translating it yields CSASRLNGEKLFF.

V gene TRBV7-9 combines with J gene TRBJ2-1; a possible D gene is TRBD2 (5 bases). The CDR3 has 17 residues. The V end was cut by 2 bases, the J end by 6 bases, with 20 bases between. Germline V lookup: CDR1 SEHNR, CDR2 FQNEAQ (reference sequence). Here the CDR3 DNA reads TGTGCCAGCAGCTTATTCGGTCGGGGATTCTATTCCAATGAGCAGTTCTTC. Amino acids: CASSLFGRGFYSNEQFF.